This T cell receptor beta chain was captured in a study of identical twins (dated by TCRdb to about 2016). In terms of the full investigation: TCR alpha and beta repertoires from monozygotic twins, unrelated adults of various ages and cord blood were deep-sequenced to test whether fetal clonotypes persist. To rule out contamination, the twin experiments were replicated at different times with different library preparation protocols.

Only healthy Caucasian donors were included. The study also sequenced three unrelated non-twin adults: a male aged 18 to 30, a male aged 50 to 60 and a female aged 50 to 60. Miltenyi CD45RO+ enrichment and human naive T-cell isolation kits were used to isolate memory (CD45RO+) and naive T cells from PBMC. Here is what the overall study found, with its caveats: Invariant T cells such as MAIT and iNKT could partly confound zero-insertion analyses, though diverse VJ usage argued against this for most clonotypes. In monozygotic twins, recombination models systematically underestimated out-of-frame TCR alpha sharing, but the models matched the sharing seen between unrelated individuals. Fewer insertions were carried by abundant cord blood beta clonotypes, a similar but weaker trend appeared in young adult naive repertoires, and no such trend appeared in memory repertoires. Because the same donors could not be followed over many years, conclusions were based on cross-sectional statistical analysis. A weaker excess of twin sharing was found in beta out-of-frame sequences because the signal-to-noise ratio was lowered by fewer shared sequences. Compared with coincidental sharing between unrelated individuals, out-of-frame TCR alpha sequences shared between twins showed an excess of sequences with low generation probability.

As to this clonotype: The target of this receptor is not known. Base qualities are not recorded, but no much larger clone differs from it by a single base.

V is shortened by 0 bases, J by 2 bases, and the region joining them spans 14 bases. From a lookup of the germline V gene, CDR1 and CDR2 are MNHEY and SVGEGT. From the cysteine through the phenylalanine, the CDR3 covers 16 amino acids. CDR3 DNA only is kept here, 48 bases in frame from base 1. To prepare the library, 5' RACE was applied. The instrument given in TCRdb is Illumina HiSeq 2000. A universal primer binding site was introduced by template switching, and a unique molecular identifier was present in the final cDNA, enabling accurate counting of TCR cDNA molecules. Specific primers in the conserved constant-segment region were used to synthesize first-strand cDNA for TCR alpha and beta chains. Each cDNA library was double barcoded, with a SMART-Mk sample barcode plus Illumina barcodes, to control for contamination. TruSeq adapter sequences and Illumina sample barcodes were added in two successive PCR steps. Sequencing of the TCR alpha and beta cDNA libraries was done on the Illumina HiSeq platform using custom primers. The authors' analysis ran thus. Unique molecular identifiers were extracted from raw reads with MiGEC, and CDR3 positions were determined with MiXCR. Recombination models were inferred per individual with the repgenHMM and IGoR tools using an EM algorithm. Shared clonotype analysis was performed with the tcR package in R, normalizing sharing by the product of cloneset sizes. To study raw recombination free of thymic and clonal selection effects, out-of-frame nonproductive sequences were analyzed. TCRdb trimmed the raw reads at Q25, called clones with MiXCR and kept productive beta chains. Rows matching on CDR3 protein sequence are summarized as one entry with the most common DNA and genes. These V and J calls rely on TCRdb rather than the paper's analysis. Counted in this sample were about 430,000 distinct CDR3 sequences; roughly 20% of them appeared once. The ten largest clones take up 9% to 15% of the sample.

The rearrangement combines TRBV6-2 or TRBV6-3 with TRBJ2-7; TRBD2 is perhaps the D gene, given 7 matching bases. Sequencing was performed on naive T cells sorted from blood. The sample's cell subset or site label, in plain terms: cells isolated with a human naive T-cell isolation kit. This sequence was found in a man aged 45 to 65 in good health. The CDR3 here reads CASSYSRRGATYEQYF. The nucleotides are TGTGCCAGCAGTTACTCGAGACGGGGGGCAACCTACGAGCAGTACTTC.